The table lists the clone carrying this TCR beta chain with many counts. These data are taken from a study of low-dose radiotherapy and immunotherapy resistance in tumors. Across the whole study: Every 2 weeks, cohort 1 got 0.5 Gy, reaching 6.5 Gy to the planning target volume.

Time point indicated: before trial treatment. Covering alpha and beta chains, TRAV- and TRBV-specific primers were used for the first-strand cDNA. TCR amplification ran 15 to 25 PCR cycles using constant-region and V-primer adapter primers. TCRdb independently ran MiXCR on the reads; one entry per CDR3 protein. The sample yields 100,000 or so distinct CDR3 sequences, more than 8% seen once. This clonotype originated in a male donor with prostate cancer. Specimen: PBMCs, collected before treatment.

The CDR3, as DNA: TGTGCCAGCAGCAAAAATTCGGGACCCGGCGATGAGCAGTTCTTC. Translating gives CASSKNSGPGDEQFF. This chain links TRBV7-3 with TRBJ2-1; TRBD1 or TRBD2 may be the D gene (5 bases each). Between the trimmed V and J ends, which lost 5 bases and 8 bases, there was a span of 19 bases. The germline V gene has CDR1 SGHTA and CDR2 FQGTGA. This CDR3 comprises 15 residues.